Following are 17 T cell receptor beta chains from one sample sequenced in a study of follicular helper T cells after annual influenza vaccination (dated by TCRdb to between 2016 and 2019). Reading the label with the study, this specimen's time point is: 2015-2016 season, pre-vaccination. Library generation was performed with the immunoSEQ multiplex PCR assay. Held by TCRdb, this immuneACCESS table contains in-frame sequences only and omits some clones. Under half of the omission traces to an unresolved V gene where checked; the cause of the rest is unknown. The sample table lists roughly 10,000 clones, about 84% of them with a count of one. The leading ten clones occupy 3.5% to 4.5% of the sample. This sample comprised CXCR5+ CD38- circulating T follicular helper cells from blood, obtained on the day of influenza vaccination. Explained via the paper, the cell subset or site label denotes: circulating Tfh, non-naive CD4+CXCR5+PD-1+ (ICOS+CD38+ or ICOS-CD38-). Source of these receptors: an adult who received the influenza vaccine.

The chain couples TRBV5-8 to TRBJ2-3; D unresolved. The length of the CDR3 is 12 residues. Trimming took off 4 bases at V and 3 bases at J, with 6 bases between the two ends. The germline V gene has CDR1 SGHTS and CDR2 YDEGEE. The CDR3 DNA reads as TGTGCCAGCAGCGGGGAAACAGATACGCAGTATTTT. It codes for CASSGETDTQYF.

CDR3 amino acids: CASSQDFRGGFYEQYF. The CDR3, as DNA: TGCGCCAGCAGCCAAGATTTCAGGGGAGGATTCTACGAGCAGTACTTC. This rearrangement joins TRBV4-3 to TRBJ2-7; D possibly uses TRBD1 or TRBD2 (6 bases each). CDR1 and CDR2 from the germline V gene are LGHNA and YSLEER. Between the trimmed V and J ends, which lost 0 bases and 3 bases, there was a span of 15 bases. There are 16 residues in the CDR3.

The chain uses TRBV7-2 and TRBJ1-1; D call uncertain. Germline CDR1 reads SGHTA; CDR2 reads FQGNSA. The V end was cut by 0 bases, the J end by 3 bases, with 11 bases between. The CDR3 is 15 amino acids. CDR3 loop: CASSLAALFDTEAFF. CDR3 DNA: TGTGCCAGCAGCTTAGCCGCCCTTTTTGACACTGAAGCTTTCTTT.

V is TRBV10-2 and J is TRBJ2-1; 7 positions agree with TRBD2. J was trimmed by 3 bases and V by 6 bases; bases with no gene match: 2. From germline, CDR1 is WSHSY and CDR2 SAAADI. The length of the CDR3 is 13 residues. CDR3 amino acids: CASSSGVYNEQFF. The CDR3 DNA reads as TGCGCCAGCAGCAGCGGGGTCTACAATGAGCAGTTCTTC.

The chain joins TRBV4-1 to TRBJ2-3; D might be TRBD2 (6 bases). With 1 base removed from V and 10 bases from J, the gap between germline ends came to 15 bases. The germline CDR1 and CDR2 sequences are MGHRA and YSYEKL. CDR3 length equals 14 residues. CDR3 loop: CASSQGPSVFPQYF. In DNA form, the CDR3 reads TGCGCCAGCAGCCAAGGGCCTAGCGTCTTCCCGCAGTATTTT.

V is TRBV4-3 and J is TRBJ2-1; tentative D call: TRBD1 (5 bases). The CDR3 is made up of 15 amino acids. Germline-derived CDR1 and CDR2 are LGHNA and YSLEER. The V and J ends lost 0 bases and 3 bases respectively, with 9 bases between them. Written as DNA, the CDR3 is TGCGCCAGCAGCCAAGATGGGGCTAGCTACAATGAGCAGTTCTTC. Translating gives CASSQDGASYNEQFF.

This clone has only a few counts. The CDR3 nucleotides read TGTGCCAGCAGTGAACAGGGTCAAGGCTATGGCTACACCTTC. Its protein is CASSEQGQGYGYTF. V and J are TRBV2 and TRBJ1-2, with TRBD1 as a possible D gene (5 bases). With 2 bases removed from V and 4 bases from J, the gap between germline ends came to 11 bases. The CDR3 sequence is 14 residues long. Germline CDR1 reads SNHLY; CDR2 reads FYNNEI.

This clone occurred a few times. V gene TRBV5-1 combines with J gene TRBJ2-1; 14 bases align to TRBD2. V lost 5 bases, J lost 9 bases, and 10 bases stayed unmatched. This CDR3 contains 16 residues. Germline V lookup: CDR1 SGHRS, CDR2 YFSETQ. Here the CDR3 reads CASRGTSGGGPGEQFF. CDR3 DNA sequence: TGCGCCAGCAGGGGGACTAGCGGGGGCGGACCAGGTGAGCAGTTCTTC.

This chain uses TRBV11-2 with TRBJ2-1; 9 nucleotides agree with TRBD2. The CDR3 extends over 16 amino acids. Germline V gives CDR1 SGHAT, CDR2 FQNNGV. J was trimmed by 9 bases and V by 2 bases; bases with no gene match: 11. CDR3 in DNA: TGTGCCAGCAGCTTATCGGCTAGCGGGGTGTATGTTGAGCAGTTCTTC. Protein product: CASSLSASGVYVEQFF.

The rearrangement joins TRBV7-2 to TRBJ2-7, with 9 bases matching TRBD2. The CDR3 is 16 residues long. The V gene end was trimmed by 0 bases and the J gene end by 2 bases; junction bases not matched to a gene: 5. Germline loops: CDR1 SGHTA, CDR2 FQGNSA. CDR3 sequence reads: CASSLAAGGVPYEQYF. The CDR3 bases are TGTGCCAGCAGCTTAGCTGCGGGGGGGGTGCCCTACGAGCAGTACTTC.

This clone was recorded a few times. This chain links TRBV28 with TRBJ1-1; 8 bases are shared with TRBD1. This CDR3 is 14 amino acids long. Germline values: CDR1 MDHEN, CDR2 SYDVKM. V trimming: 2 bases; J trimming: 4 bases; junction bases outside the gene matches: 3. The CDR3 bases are TGTGCCAGCAGTTTACAGGGGGCTGTCACTGAAGCTTTCTTT. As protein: CASSLQGAVTEAFF.

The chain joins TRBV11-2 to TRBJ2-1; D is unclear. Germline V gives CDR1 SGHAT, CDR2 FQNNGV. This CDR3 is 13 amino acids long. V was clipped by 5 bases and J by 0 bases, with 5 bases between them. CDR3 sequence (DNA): TGTGCCAGCAGCCCCGACTCCTACAATGAGCAGTTCTTC. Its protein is CASSPDSYNEQFF. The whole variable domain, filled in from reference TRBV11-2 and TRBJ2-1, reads EAGVAQSPRYKIIEKRQSVAFWCNPISGHATLYWYQQILGQGPKLLIQFQNNGVVDDSQLPKDRFSAERLKGVDSTLKIQPAKLEDSAVYLCASSPDSYNEQFFGPGTRLTVL.

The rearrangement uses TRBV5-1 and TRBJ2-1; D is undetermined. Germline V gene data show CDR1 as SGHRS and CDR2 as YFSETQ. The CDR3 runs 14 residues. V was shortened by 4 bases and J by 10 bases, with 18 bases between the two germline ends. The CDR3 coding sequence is TGCGCCAGCAGCCCCGGATCCCCGGTCATGGAGCAGTTCTTC. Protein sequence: CASSPGSPVMEQFF.

CDR3 coding DNA: TGTGCCAGCAGCTTGGGAGGGACGGAGACCCAGTACTTC. Residues: CASSLGGTETQYF. V is TRBV5-4 and J is TRBJ2-5; D possibly matches TRBD1 or TRBD2 (5 bases each). The CDR3 is 13 residues long. Germline CDR1 and CDR2: SGHNT and YYREEE (reference sequence). The V end lost 0 bases, the J end lost 5 bases, and 8 bases lay between the germline ends.

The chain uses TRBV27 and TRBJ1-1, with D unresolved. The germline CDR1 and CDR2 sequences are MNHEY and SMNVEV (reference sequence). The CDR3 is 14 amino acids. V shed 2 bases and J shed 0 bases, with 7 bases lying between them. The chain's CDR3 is CASSLHQMNTEAFF. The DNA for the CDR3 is TGTGCCAGCAGTTTACATCAGATGAACACTGAAGCTTTCTTT.

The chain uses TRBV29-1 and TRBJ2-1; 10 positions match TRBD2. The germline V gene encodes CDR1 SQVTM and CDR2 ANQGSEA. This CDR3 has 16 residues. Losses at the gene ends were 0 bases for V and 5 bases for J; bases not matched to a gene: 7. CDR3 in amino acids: CSVEDPRTSGNNEQFF. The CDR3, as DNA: TGCAGCGTTGAAGACCCCCGGACTAGCGGTAACAATGAGCAGTTCTTC.

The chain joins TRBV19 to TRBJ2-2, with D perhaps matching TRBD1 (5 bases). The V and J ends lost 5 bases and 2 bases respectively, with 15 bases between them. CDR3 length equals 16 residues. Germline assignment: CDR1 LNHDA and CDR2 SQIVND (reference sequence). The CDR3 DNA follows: TGTGCCAGTAGTTCGAGACAGCCGGGTAACACCGGGGAGCTGTTTTTT. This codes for CASSSRQPGNTGELFF.